Detailed here is one TCR beta chain. This sample was taken from a study of CD8 T cells in Susac syndrome. This CDR3 has 15 residues. Germline lookup yields CDR1 MGHRA and CDR2 YSYEKL. V trimming: 5 bases; J trimming: 3 bases; junction bases outside the gene matches: 8. Random hexamers served to reverse transcribe roughly 0.45 to 1 ug RNA. TCRdb reprocessed the immunoSEQ multiplex PCR reads with MiXCR, giving one entry per CDR3 protein. The table shows about 140,000 distinct CDR3 sequences, with approximately 96% occurring only once. The chain uses TRBV4-1 and TRBJ1-2; 8 bases agree with TRBD1. The receptor was isolated from a human donor with multiple sclerosis. The sequenced sample consisted of CD4+ T cells from PBMCs. CDR3 loop: CASSGSGQGHYGYTF. The CDR3 DNA reads TGCGCCAGCAGCGGCAGTGGACAGGGCCACTATGGCTACACCTTC.